This TCR beta chain was sequenced in a study of cytomegalovirus exposure and HLA in healthy donors. Only in-frame clones appear in the TCRdb table, and some are missing; sequencing was by immunoSEQ multiplex PCR. In the table there are under 200,000 clones, 75% to 95% of which are singletons. General study findings and limits: The majority of TCR sequences were rare, yet some public TCRs appeared in many donors. Specificity for CMV antigens was confirmed in vitro for a few of the CMV-associated chains. Researchers catalogued roughly 170 TCR beta chains as cytomegalovirus-associated.

V lost 1 base to trimming and J lost 4 bases, with 7 bases between them. CDR1 is SGHTA and CDR2 is FQGNSA in the germline V gene. The CDR3 runs 13 residues. As regards this clone: No antigen is known for it.

The receptor's source is a young woman in good health and CMV-seropositive. The chain employs TRBV7-2 and TRBJ1-2, with D unclear. Sequences were obtained from PBMCs. The CDR3 here is CASSLEAAYGYTF. The CDR3 region has the DNA TGTGCCAGCAGCTTAGAGGCGGCCTATGGCTACACCTTC.